What follows describes a single T cell receptor (beta chain). This clonotype was seen a few times. Its antigen is not yet known. No base quality values were provided; no much bigger clone lies one nucleotide off. Library creation used 5' RACE. Sequencer: NextSeq 500. The TCR library protocol attached unique molecular identifiers to individual cDNA molecules to correct for sequencing error and PCR bias. TCR alpha and beta chains were both sequenced, and the abundances of alpha and beta sequences in each sample were closely correlated with each other. As for the authors' bioinformatics: Decombinator V4 was used to annotate the V gene, J gene and CDR3 of the TCR sequences. TCRs were defined as expanded if a significant change between any two time points was detected under a Poisson model with p below 0.0001. TCR abundances were normalised to the total number of TCRs sequenced in each sample and reported as counts per million. A search of VDJdb, accessed on 1 November 2021, was run for TCRs annotated to CMV, EBV and SARS-CoV-2, with TCRs annotated for multiple antigens excluded. TCRdb itself trimmed the public reads at Q25 with fastp, ran MiXCR and retained productive beta chains. A single entry per CDR3 protein holds the most common genes and DNA from its merged rows. The V and J calls and clone size come from TCRdb's table, not from the authors' own analysis. Within this sample are about 47,000 distinct CDR3 sequences, with less than 10% of them counted one time only. 4% to 5.5% of the sample is in the top ten clones.

This entry comes from a study of early T cells in non-severe SARS-CoV-2 infection (dated by TCRdb to about 2021). For the wider study: Because TCR sequencing relied on bulk RNA taken from unsorted whole blood, pairing of alpha and beta chains was not possible.

Set within a cohort of healthcare workers in London, UK, this nested case-control study involved weekly PCR testing of nasopharyngeal swabs along with blood sampling. Healthcare workers were recruited during the week of the UK lockdown, between 23 and 31 March 2020, and followed weekly for up to about 15 weeks. Points the paper makes about the study in general: VDJdb matching was skewed toward anti-spike CD8 responses, so virus-specific expansions were likely underestimated and private and CD4 specificities were missed.

The sequence came from an adult who was a healthcare worker with PCR-confirmed SARS-CoV-2 infection or an uninfected control (not recorded which). The sequencing here drew on whole blood, taken at baseline.

The CDR3 reads as follows: CASSLQVAYEQYF. The nucleotide sequence is given as TGTGCCAGCAGCTTACAGGTAGCCTACGAGCAGTACTTC. The sequence links TRBV12-3 or TRBV12-4 to TRBJ2-7, with a weak D call of TRBD1 (5 bases match). The CDR3 spans 13 residues, from the cysteine through the phenylalanine. Only the CDR3 region is kept as DNA, spanning 39 bases read in frame from base 1. V loses 6 bases, J loses 2 bases, and the germline ends lie 11 bases apart.